The clone carrying this TCR beta chain was detected only a few times. These data belong to a study of blood T cell repertoires in COVID-19. This table comes from immunoSEQ multiplex PCR, and its TCRdb copy is limited to in-frame clones, with some not included. The table shows about 59,000 clones, with around 85% occurring only once. V was cut by 5 bases and J by 6 bases, with 16 bases left in between. The CDR3 extends over 14 amino acids. CDR1 and CDR2 (germline): SGHAT, FQNNGV. This TCR derives from a human donor in a cohort sampled during active COVID-19. The chain carries TRBV11-2 and TRBJ1-2; a weak D match, TRBD1 (5 bases). Sequencing was performed on peripheral blood. The CDR3 loop is CASSPPQGWDGYTF. The CDR3 coding sequence is TGTGCCAGCAGCCCTCCCCAGGGATGGGATGGCTACACCTTC.